A selection of T cell receptor beta chains follows, all from one sample in a study of cytomegalovirus exposure and HLA in healthy donors. The method was immunoSEQ multiplex PCR; TCRdb's version includes in-frame clones alone and lacks a portion of them. The profile shows approximately 160,000 clones, 65% to 70% of them singletons. Sequenced sample: PBMCs. The origin of the receptors is a woman younger than 30 in good health and CMV-seropositive. The CDR3 runs from the conserved cysteine through the conserved F or W. D genes are given only for firm matches. Clone size appears in some rows only: once, few, many, or a class for an expanded clone.

v_call: TRBV18; d_call: NA; j_call: TRBJ2-2; clone_size: NA; cdr3_aa: CASFHTSAIGELFF; cdr3_nt: TGTGCCAGCTTTCACACCTCAGCGATCGGGGAGCTGTTTTTT
v_call: TRBV5-6; d_call: NA; j_call: TRBJ2-1; clone_size: NA; cdr3_aa: CASSPGLYNEQFF; cdr3_nt: TGTGCCAGCAGCCCGGGACTTTACAATGAGCAGTTCTTC
v_call: TRBV7-7; d_call: NA; j_call: TRBJ2-5; clone_size: NA; cdr3_aa: CASSLSYQETQYF; cdr3_nt: TGTGCTAGCAGCTTAAGCTACCAAGAGACCCAGTACTTC
v_call: TRBV18; d_call: NA; j_call: TRBJ2-7; clone_size: few; cdr3_aa: CASSRSGGTHSYEQYF; cdr3_nt: TGTGCCAGCTCACGATCAGGTGGGACACACTCATACGAGCAGTACTTC
v_call: TRBV5-5; d_call: NA; j_call: TRBJ1-2; clone_size: NA; cdr3_aa: CASSLIASYGYTF; cdr3_nt: TGTGCCAGCAGCTTGATAGCCAGCTATGGCTACACCTTC
v_call: TRBV11-2; d_call: NA; j_call: TRBJ1-1; clone_size: few; cdr3_aa: CASSWDTLEAFF; cdr3_nt: TGTGCCAGCAGCTGGGACACCCTTGAAGCTTTCTTT
v_call: TRBV5-6; d_call: TRBD1; j_call: TRBJ1-6; clone_size: NA; cdr3_aa: CASSWGTGNSPLHF; cdr3_nt: TGTGCCAGCAGCTGGGGGACAGGGAATTCACCCCTCCACTTT
v_call: TRBV11-3; d_call: TRBD2; j_call: TRBJ2-7; clone_size: NA; cdr3_aa: CASSSPSGGDYEQYF; cdr3_nt: TGTGCCAGCAGCTCTCCTTCGGGAGGGGACTACGAGCAGTACTTC
v_call: TRBV6-1; d_call: TRBD1; j_call: TRBJ1-2; clone_size: NA; cdr3_aa: CASSEDRSSGYTF; cdr3_nt: TGTGCCAGCAGTGAGGACAGGTCGAGTGGCTACACCTTC
v_call: TRBV7-2; d_call: TRBD2; j_call: TRBJ2-3; clone_size: NA; cdr3_aa: CASSPSGGPWGDTQYF; cdr3_nt: TGTGCCAGCAGCCCTAGCGGGGGCCCCTGGGGAGATACGCAGTATTTT
v_call: TRBV27; d_call: TRBD1; j_call: TRBJ1-6; clone_size: NA; cdr3_aa: CASSLPGQRNSPLHF; cdr3_nt: TGTGCCAGCAGTTTGCCGGGACAGCGTAATTCACCCCTCCACTTT
v_call: TRBV29-1; d_call: TRBD2; j_call: TRBJ2-3; clone_size: few; cdr3_aa: CSVGTSGKGADTQYF; cdr3_nt: TGCAGCGTAGGGACTAGCGGGAAAGGAGCAGATACGCAGTATTTT
v_call: TRBV5-1; d_call: NA; j_call: TRBJ2-3; clone_size: NA; cdr3_aa: CASSSLGSLLDTQYF; cdr3_nt: TGCGCCAGCAGCTCACTAGGATCTTTGTTGGATACGCAGTATTTT
v_call: TRBV7-6; d_call: NA; j_call: TRBJ2-7; clone_size: NA; cdr3_aa: CASSLQQGSNEQYF; cdr3_nt: TGTGCCAGCAGCCTACAGCAGGGCTCCAACGAGCAGTACTTC
v_call: TRBV5-1; d_call: TRBD2; j_call: TRBJ2-5; clone_size: once; cdr3_aa: CASSLTSGRASKETQYF; cdr3_nt: TGCGCCAGCAGCCTAACTAGCGGGAGGGCCAGTAAAGAGACCCAGTACTTC
v_call: TRBV6-5; d_call: NA; j_call: TRBJ1-6; clone_size: NA; cdr3_aa: CASSPYSFNNSPLHF; cdr3_nt: TGTGCCAGCAGTCCCTACAGTTTTAATAATTCACCCCTCCACTTT
v_call: TRBV28; d_call: TRBD1; j_call: TRBJ1-1; clone_size: NA; cdr3_aa: CASSPGQRSEAFF; cdr3_nt: TGTGCCAGCAGTCCGGGACAGCGTTCGGAAGCTTTCTTT
v_call: TRBV6-1; d_call: NA; j_call: TRBJ2-7; clone_size: NA; cdr3_aa: CASSPPGVASYEQYF; cdr3_nt: TGTGCCAGCAGTCCCCCGGGTGTGGCCTCCTACGAGCAGTACTTC
v_call: TRBV28; d_call: TRBD2; j_call: TRBJ2-7; clone_size: NA; cdr3_aa: CASSYVIAGASYEQYF; cdr3_nt: TGTGCCAGCAGTTACGTAATAGCGGGAGCCTCCTACGAGCAGTACTTC
v_call: TRBV7-9; d_call: NA; j_call: TRBJ1-4; clone_size: NA; cdr3_aa: CASSLDRVTNEKLFF; cdr3_nt: TGTGCCAGCAGCTTAGACAGGGTAACGAATGAAAAACTGTTTTTT
v_call: TRBV7-2; d_call: TRBD1; j_call: TRBJ1-2; clone_size: NA; cdr3_aa: CASSPRTGNYGYTF; cdr3_nt: TGTGCCAGCAGCCCCCGGACAGGGAACTATGGCTACACCTTC
v_call: TRBV6-1; d_call: NA; j_call: TRBJ1-3; clone_size: NA; cdr3_aa: CASSRVGNTIYF; cdr3_nt: TGTGCCAGCAGTAGAGTTGGAAACACCATATATTTT
v_call: TRBV19; d_call: TRBD1; j_call: TRBJ1-4; clone_size: NA; cdr3_aa: CASSLQGVNEKLFF; cdr3_nt: TGTGCCAGTAGCCTACAGGGGGTGAATGAAAAACTGTTTTTT
v_call: TRBV28; d_call: NA; j_call: TRBJ2-2; clone_size: NA; cdr3_aa: CASSLRGSWNTGELFF; cdr3_nt: TGTGCCAGCAGTTTAAGAGGGTCTTGGAACACCGGGGAGCTGTTTTTT
v_call: TRBV30; d_call: NA; j_call: TRBJ1-1; clone_size: few; cdr3_aa: CAWSVQNPNTEAFF; cdr3_nt: TGTGCCTGGAGTGTACAAAACCCGAACACTGAAGCTTTCTTT
v_call: TRBV2; d_call: TRBD1; j_call: TRBJ1-5; clone_size: NA; cdr3_aa: CASSVTGGSGGNQPQHF; cdr3_nt: TGTGCCAGCAGTGTCACAGGGGGGAGCGGTGGCAATCAGCCCCAGCATTTT
v_call: TRBV7-3; d_call: NA; j_call: TRBJ1-1; clone_size: few; cdr3_aa: CASSLQAGGLGTEAFF; cdr3_nt: TGTGCCAGCAGCTTGCAGGCAGGCGGGTTAGGCACTGAAGCTTTCTTT
v_call: TRBV10-3; d_call: TRBD2; j_call: TRBJ2-5; clone_size: NA; cdr3_aa: CAIMGTSGIQETQYF; cdr3_nt: TGTGCCATCATGGGGACTAGCGGGATACAAGAGACCCAGTACTTC
v_call: TRBV29-1; d_call: TRBD1; j_call: TRBJ1-2; clone_size: NA; cdr3_aa: CSAPTGSLANYGYTF; cdr3_nt: TGCAGCGCCCCGACAGGGTCCCTAGCTAACTATGGCTACACCTTC
v_call: TRBV13; d_call: NA; j_call: TRBJ2-1; clone_size: NA; cdr3_aa: CASSSQSSWHEQFF; cdr3_nt: TGTGCCAGCAGCTCCCAATCGTCCTGGCATGAGCAGTTCTTC
v_call: TRBV11-1; d_call: NA; j_call: TRBJ2-5; clone_size: NA; cdr3_aa: CASTVWGEETQYF; cdr3_nt: TGTGCCAGCACCGTTTGGGGGGAAGAGACCCAGTACTTC
v_call: TRBV7-9; d_call: NA; j_call: TRBJ1-5; clone_size: NA; cdr3_aa: CASSSGNQPQHF; cdr3_nt: TGTGCCAGCAGCTCAGGCAATCAGCCCCAGCATTTT
v_call: TRBV6-1; d_call: NA; j_call: TRBJ2-5; clone_size: NA; cdr3_aa: CASKSPGGYF; cdr3_nt: TGTGCCAGCAAATCCCCCGGTGGGTACTTC
v_call: TRBV30; d_call: TRBD2; j_call: TRBJ2-1; clone_size: NA; cdr3_aa: CAWSTSGAYNEQFF; cdr3_nt: TGTGCCTGGAGTACTAGCGGAGCATACAATGAGCAGTTCTTC
v_call: TRBV5-5; d_call: NA; j_call: TRBJ2-2; clone_size: once; cdr3_aa: CASQKNTGELFF; cdr3_nt: TGTGCCAGCCAAAAGAACACCGGGGAGCTGTTTTTT
v_call: TRBV6-5; d_call: NA; j_call: TRBJ2-2; clone_size: NA; cdr3_aa: CASSLLISGLGELFF; cdr3_nt: TGTGCCAGCAGTTTACTTATCTCAGGCCTCGGGGAGCTGTTTTTT
v_call: TRBV28; d_call: TRBD1; j_call: TRBJ1-2; clone_size: few; cdr3_aa: CASSLWSSGTGYSGYTF; cdr3_nt: TGTGCCAGCAGTTTATGGTCTTCAGGGACAGGGTACTCTGGCTACACCTTC
v_call: TRBV7-9; d_call: TRBD1; j_call: TRBJ1-4; clone_size: NA; cdr3_aa: CASSFGQGPEKLFF; cdr3_nt: TGTGCCAGCAGCTTCGGACAGGGACCTGAAAAACTGTTTTTT
v_call: TRBV25-1; d_call: TRBD2; j_call: TRBJ2-1; clone_size: NA; cdr3_aa: CASSPTSGSYNEQFF; cdr3_nt: TGTGCCAGCTCCCCCACTAGCGGCTCCTACAATGAGCAGTTCTTC
v_call: TRBV5-1; d_call: TRBD1; j_call: TRBJ1-6; clone_size: NA; cdr3_aa: CASRSRGTGGSPLHF; cdr3_nt: TGCGCCAGCAGGTCGAGGGGGACAGGGGGCTCACCCCTCCACTTT
v_call: TRBV5-1; d_call: NA; j_call: TRBJ1-1; clone_size: NA; cdr3_aa: CASSLTPGGPEAFF; cdr3_nt: TGCGCCAGCAGCTTGACCCCGGGGGGGCCTGAAGCTTTCTTT
v_call: TRBV5-1; d_call: NA; j_call: TRBJ2-7; clone_size: NA; cdr3_aa: CASSLGAGEGGQYF; cdr3_nt: TGCGCCAGCAGCTTGGGGGCCGGGGAAGGGGGGCAGTACTTC
v_call: TRBV27; d_call: TRBD1; j_call: TRBJ1-2; clone_size: NA; cdr3_aa: CASSLFAGGPGYTF; cdr3_nt: TGTGCCAGCAGTCTTTTTGCAGGGGGTCCTGGCTACACCTTC
v_call: TRBV28; d_call: TRBD1; j_call: TRBJ1-5; clone_size: NA; cdr3_aa: CASRPQGAYNQPQHF; cdr3_nt: TGTGCCAGCAGGCCACAGGGGGCTTACAATCAGCCCCAGCATTTT
v_call: TRBV7-9; d_call: TRBD1; j_call: TRBJ2-2; clone_size: NA; cdr3_aa: CASSPWTGNTGELFF; cdr3_nt: TGTGCCAGTAGCCCGTGGACAGGAAACACCGGGGAGCTGTTTTTT